The sample holds one count of the clone carrying this T cell receptor (beta chain). Its specificity is not known. This entry belongs to a study of cytomegalovirus exposure and HLA in healthy donors. The table came from immunoSEQ multiplex PCR; TCRdb's copy has only in-frame clones and leaves some out. Among about 120,000 clones listed, approximately 95% were seen once. Study-level findings and limits: Among TCR beta chains, those listed as cytomegalovirus-associated numbered fewer than 200. Within the approximately 110 validation repertoires, first-cohort TCR clusters tended to co-occur, according to a later analysis.

The CDR3 contains 14 residues. Germline CDR1 and CDR2: LGHNA and YSLEER. V was cut by 3 bases and J by 8 bases, with 16 bases left in between. The origin of this receptor is a man in his late teens or twenties in good health and CMV-seronegative. The chain employs TRBV4-3 and TRBJ1-2; D is ambiguous. Material for sequencing was PBMCs. CDR3 DNA: TGCGCCAGCAGCCACGCATTGGTACAGTCAGGCTACACCTTC. Amino acid sequence: CASSHALVQSGYTF.